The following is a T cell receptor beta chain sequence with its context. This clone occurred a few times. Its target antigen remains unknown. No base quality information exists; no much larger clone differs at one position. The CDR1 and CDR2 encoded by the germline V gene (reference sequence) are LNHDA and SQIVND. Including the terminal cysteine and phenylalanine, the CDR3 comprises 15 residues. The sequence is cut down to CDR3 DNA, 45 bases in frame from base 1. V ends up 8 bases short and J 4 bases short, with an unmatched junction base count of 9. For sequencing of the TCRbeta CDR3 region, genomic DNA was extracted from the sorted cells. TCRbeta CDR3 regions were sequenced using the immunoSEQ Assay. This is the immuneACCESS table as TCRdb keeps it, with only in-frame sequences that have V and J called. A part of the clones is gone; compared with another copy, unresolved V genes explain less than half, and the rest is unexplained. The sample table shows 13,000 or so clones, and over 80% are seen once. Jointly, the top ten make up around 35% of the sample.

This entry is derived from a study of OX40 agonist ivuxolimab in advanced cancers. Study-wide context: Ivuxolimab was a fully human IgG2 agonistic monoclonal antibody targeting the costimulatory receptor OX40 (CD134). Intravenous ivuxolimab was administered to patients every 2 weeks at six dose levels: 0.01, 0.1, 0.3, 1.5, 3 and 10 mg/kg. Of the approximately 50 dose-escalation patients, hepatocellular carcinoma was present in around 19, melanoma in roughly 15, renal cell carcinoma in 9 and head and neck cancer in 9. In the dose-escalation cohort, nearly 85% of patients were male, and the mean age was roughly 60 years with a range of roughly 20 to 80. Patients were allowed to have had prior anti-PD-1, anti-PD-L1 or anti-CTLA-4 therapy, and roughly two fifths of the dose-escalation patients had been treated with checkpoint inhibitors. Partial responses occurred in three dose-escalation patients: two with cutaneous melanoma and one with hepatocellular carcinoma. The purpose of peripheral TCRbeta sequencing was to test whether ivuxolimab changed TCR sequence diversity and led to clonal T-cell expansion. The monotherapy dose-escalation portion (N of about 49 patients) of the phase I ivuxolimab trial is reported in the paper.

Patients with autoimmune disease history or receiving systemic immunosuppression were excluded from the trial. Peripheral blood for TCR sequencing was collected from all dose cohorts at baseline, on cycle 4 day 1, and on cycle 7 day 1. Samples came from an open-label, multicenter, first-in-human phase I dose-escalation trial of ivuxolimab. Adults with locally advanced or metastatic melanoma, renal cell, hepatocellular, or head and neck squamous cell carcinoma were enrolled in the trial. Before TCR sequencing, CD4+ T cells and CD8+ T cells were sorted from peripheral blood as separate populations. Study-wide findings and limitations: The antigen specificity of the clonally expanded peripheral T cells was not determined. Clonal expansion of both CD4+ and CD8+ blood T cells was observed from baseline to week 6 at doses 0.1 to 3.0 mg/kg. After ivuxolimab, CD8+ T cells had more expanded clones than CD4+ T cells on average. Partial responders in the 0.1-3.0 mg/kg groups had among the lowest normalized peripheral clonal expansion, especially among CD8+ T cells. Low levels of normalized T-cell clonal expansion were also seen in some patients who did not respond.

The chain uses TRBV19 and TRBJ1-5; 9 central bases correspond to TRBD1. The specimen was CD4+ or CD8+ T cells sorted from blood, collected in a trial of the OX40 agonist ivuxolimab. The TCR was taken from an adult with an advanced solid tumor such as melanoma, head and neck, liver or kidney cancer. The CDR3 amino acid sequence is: CASDGGQGLNQPQHF. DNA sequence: TGTGCCAGTGACGGGGGACAGGGCCTGAATCAGCCCCAGCATTTT.